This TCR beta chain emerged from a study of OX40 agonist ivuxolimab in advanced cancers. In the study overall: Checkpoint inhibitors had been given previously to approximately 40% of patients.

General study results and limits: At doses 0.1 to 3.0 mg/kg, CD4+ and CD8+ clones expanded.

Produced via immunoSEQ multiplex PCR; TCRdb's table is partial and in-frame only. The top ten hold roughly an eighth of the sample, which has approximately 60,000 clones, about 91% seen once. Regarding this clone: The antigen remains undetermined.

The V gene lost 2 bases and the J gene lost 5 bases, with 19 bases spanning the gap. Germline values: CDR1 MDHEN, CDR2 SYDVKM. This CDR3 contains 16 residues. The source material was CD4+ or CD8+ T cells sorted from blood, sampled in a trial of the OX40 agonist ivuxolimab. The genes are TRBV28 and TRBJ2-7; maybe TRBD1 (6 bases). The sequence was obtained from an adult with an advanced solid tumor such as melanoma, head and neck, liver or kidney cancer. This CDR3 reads CASSLLTEGDEDEQYF. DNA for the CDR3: TGTGCCAGCAGTTTACTCACAGAGGGGGACGAAGACGAGCAGTACTTC.